These T cell receptor beta chains were read from a single sample in a study of human T cells and chemical hapten exposure. TCRdb reprocessed the RACE reads via MiXCR and lists one record per CDR3 protein. The table records more than 100,000 distinct CDR3 sequences, about 13% of them present only once. This specimen was whole blood, taken in connection with sensitization to the hapten diphenylcyclopropenone (DPC). These receptors all come from a woman younger than 35 with alopecia areata. Some clones in this sample may be carry-over from other donors' samples. CDR3s include the opening cysteine and the closing phenylalanine or tryptophan. Each record gives: D gene, V gene, clone size, J gene, CDR3 protein, CDR3 DNA. The D gene is left open where the match is weak. Clone size is stated in some rows and not others, as once, few, many or a class when expanded.

D: .
V: TRBV11-2
size: few
J: TRBJ2-5
CDR3: CASRPGGRETQYF
DNA: TGTGCCAGCAGGCCGGGGGGCCGGGAGACCCAGTACTTC

D: .
V: TRBV5-4
size: .
J: TRBJ2-3
CDR3: CASSLVARDTQYF
DNA: TGTGCCAGCAGCTTGGTAGCGAGGGATACGCAGTATTTT

D: TRBD1
V: TRBV20-1
size: many
J: TRBJ2-3
CDR3: CSARDWQGVRDTQYF
DNA: TGCAGTGCTAGAGATTGGCAGGGGGTGAGAGATACGCAGTATTTT

D: TRBD1
V: TRBV7-9
size: .
J: TRBJ1-2
CDR3: CASSSFRDRGSRDGYTF
DNA: TGTGCCAGCAGTTCATTTCGGGACAGGGGCTCGCGGGATGGCTACACCTTC

D: .
V: TRBV7-9
size: .
J: TRBJ1-1
CDR3: CASSLLFGGSEAFF
DNA: TGTGCCAGCAGCTTACTCTTCGGGGGCTCAGAAGCTTTCTTT

D: .
V: TRBV5-1
size: .
J: TRBJ2-5
CDR3: CASSQGPQETQYF
DNA: TGCGCCAGCAGCCAGGGACCTCAAGAGACCCAGTACTTC

D: .
V: TRBV9
size: few
J: TRBJ2-7
CDR3: CASSARRPRFEQYF
DNA: TGTGCCAGCAGCGCCCGACGACCGAGATTCGAGCAGTACTTC

D: .
V: TRBV30
size: .
J: TRBJ2-2
CDR3: CAWTIQHRFPNTGELFF
DNA: TGTGCCTGGACGATACAACACAGGTTTCCGAACACCGGGGAGCTGTTTTTT

D: TRBD1
V: TRBV30
size: .
J: TRBJ1-3
CDR3: CATHRGLGNTIYF
DNA: TGTGCCACCCACAGGGGGCTTGGAAACACCATATATTTT

D: TRBD2
V: TRBV5-4
size: many
J: TRBJ2-1
CDR3: CASSLDSGGSYNEQFF
DNA: TGTGCCAGCAGCTTGGATTCGGGGGGCTCCTACAATGAGCAGTTCTTC

D: .
V: TRBV4-3
size: .
J: TRBJ2-7
CDR3: CASSQQPGLSTYEQYF
DNA: TGCGCCAGCAGCCAGCAACCGGGCCTCAGTACCTACGAGCAGTACTTC

D: .
V: TRBV5-1
size: few
J: TRBJ2-3
CDR3: CASSLEEGTDTQYF
DNA: TGCGCCAGCAGCTTGGAGGAAGGGACAGATACGCAGTATTTT

D: .
V: TRBV2
size: many
J: TRBJ1-1
CDR3: CASRETGTSNTEAFF
DNA: TGTGCCAGCAGGGAGACTGGAACTTCGAACACTGAAGCTTTCTTT

D: TRBD1
V: TRBV2
size: .
J: TRBJ1-4
CDR3: CASGDRATNEKLFF
DNA: TGTGCCAGCGGGGACAGGGCAACTAATGAAAAACTGTTTTTT

D: .
V: TRBV19
size: few
J: TRBJ1-2
CDR3: CASSIPPGRSWGYGYTF
DNA: TGTGCCAGTAGTATCCCGCCCGGGAGATCCTGGGGCTATGGCTACACCTTC

D: TRBD2
V: TRBV28
size: few
J: TRBJ2-7
CDR3: CASSSPSASGGSYEQYF
DNA: TGTGCCAGCAGTTCCCCGAGCGCTAGCGGGGGCTCCTACGAGCAGTACTTC

D: .
V: TRBV7-2
size: .
J: TRBJ1-4
CDR3: CASRPGAYNEKLFF
DNA: TGTGCCAGCAGGCCAGGAGCTTATAATGAAAAACTGTTTTTT

D: .
V: TRBV3-1
size: many
J: TRBJ1-3
CDR3: CASEVGNTIYF
DNA: TGTGCCAGCGAGGTTGGGAACACCATATATTTT

D: .
V: TRBV7-7
size: many
J: TRBJ2-2
CDR3: CASALDTNTGELFF
DNA: TGTGCCAGCGCCCTTGATACGAACACCGGGGAGCTGTTTTTT